These 23 T cell receptor beta chains originate from one sample sequenced in a study of T cell responses to AZD1222 COVID-19 vaccine. Assay used: immunoSEQ multiplex PCR; TCRdb lists only in-frame clones, some missing. The sample yields around 92,000 clones, roughly nine tenths seen once. The input for sequencing was peripheral blood, taken on day 0 of AZD1222 vaccination. Receptors were obtained from an adult in good health.

Only one count was recorded for this clone. The chain has TRBV6-2 or TRBV6-3 and TRBJ1-1, with D hard to call. Trimming took 2 bases from V and 3 from J, leaving 10 bases between them. Germline CDR1 reads MNHEY; CDR2 reads SVGEGT. The CDR3 consists of 14 residues. CDR3: CASSYIGVDTEAFF. The CDR3, as DNA: TGTGCCAGCAGTTACATTGGGGTAGACACTGAAGCTTTCTTT.

This clone was counted a single time. The rearrangement links TRBV5-1 to TRBJ2-7, with 10 bases aligning to TRBD1. V trimming: 3 bases; J trimming: 6 bases; junction bases outside the gene matches: 9. CDR3 length equals 15 residues. Looked up from germline, CDR1 is SGHRS and CDR2 is YFSETQ. The CDR3 protein is CASSSSGQGTIEQYF. CDR3 nucleotide sequence: TGCGCCAGCAGCTCCTCGGGACAGGGGACCATCGAGCAGTACTTC.

V gene TRBV5-6 combines with J gene TRBJ2-3; D gene unclear. Germline lookup yields CDR1 SGHDT and CDR2 YYEEEE. The CDR3 is made up of 12 amino acids. V gave up 5 bases and J gave up 3 bases, with 7 bases separating them. CDR3 in DNA: TGTGCCAGCAGACTTGAGACAGATACGCAGTATTTT. Its protein is CASRLETDTQYF.

The chain links TRBV4-1 to TRBJ1-1; maybe TRBD1 (6 bases). Germline-derived CDR1 and CDR2 are MGHRA and YSYEKL. The ends were cut back, 1 base at V and 1 base at J, with 16 bases in the middle. CDR3 length: 17 residues. The chain's CDR3 is CASSQGLGGRGNTEAFF. DNA for the CDR3: TGCGCCAGCAGCCAAGGTTTGGGGGGGCGCGGGAACACTGAAGCTTTCTTT.

The chain has TRBV28 and TRBJ1-4; 9 nucleotides align to TRBD1. V was pared by 5 bases and J by 4 bases, with 5 bases of the junction left unmatched. Per germline, CDR1 MDHEN and CDR2 SYDVKM. CDR3 size: 15 residues. The CDR3, as DNA: TGTGCCAGCAGTCCGGGACAGGGTGGTAATGAAAAACTGTTTTTT. It encodes CASSPGQGGNEKLFF.

The chain has TRBV30 and TRBJ2-7; D unclear. CDR1 and CDR2 (germline): GTSNPN, SVGIG (reference sequence). This CDR3 is built from 13 residues. V lost 0 bases and J lost 7, with 13 bases in between. CDR3 sequence: CAWSVRLVGEQYF. Here the CDR3 DNA reads TGTGCCTGGAGTGTACGATTAGTCGGGGAGCAGTACTTC.

The CDR3 spells CSFRRANTEAFF. In nucleotides, the CDR3 is TGCAGCTTCCGTCGGGCGAACACTGAAGCTTTCTTT. The rearrangement joins TRBV29-1 to TRBJ1-1; no clear D gene. CDR3 length: 12 amino acids. Per germline, CDR1 SQVTM and CDR2 ANQGSEA. Trimming removed 8 bases from V and 1 base from J, with 11 bases in between.

This chain uses TRBV28 with TRBJ1-2, with D hard to call. There are 17 residues in the CDR3. Germline CDR1 is MDHEN and CDR2 is SYDVKM. V lost 2 bases and J 0 bases, leaving 16 bases between the germline ends. In DNA form, the CDR3 reads TGTGCCAGCAGTTTAGCCACTGGCGGTAAGGCTAACTATGGCTACACCTTC. This translates into CASSLATGGKANYGYTF.

V is TRBV7-9 and J is TRBJ2-3; D is ambiguous. V was clipped by 2 bases and J by 6 bases, with 15 bases between them. Germline V lookup: CDR1 SEHNR, CDR2 FQNEAQ (reference sequence). CDR3 size: 15 residues. The CDR3 nucleotides are TGTGCCAGCAGCTTAATCGGGCGATCCAGGGATACGCAGTATTTT. This translates into CASSLIGRSRDTQYF.

The V and J genes are TRBV7-2 and TRBJ1-5; D not certain. CDR1 SGHTA and CDR2 FQGNSA come from the germline V gene. V lost 1 base and J lost 2, with 12 bases in between. This CDR3 spans 16 amino acids. CDR3: CASSLESIRGNQPQHF. CDR3 sequence (DNA): TGTGCCAGCAGCTTAGAATCGATAAGAGGCAATCAGCCCCAGCATTTT.

The chain recombines TRBV19 with TRBJ2-4, with D possibly TRBD1 on 6 matching bases. V lost 5 bases and J lost 4, with 15 bases in between. This CDR3 spans 15 amino acids. CDR1 and CDR2 (germline): LNHDA, SQIVND (reference sequence). The CDR3 DNA reads TGTGCCAGTAGTCCCGTGGGACAAGGGAAAAACATTCAGTACTTC. This encodes CASSPVGQGKNIQYF.

V is TRBV6-5 and J is TRBJ2-2; D perhaps matches TRBD2 (6 bases). V lost 8 bases and J lost 4, with 17 bases in between. This CDR3 spans 15 amino acids. CDR1 and CDR2 (germline): MNHEY, SVGAGI. CDR3 sequence: CASGGRGESTGELFF. CDR3 coding DNA: TGTGCCAGCGGCGGGCGCGGGGAAAGCACCGGGGAGCTGTTTTTT.

The chain employs TRBV5-1 and TRBJ1-4; no firm D call. CDR3 size: 13 residues. Germline V CDR1 and CDR2: SGHRS, YFSETQ. The V gene lost 10 bases and the J gene lost 5 bases, with 15 bases spanning the gap. The DNA for the CDR3 is TGCGCCTCCCAATTTCAAGGAAATGAAAAACTGTTTTTT. Its translation is CASQFQGNEKLFF.

As DNA, the CDR3 is TGTGCCAGCAGCAAAGTTGAAGGGACGGGCACCGGGGAGCTGTTTTTT. It is translated as CASSKVEGTGTGELFF. The genes are TRBV21-1 and TRBJ2-2. TRBV21-1 is a pseudogene segment. The length of the CDR3 is 16 residues.

The rearrangement uses TRBV19 and TRBJ2-5; tentative D call: TRBD1 (6 bases). The CDR3 totals 13 residues. CDR1 and CDR2 from the germline V gene are LNHDA and SQIVND (reference sequence). V gave up 2 bases and J gave up 5 bases, with 9 bases separating them. The CDR3 DNA reads as TGTGCCAGTAGTATATGGGGGCTGGAGACCCAGTACTTC. Residues: CASSIWGLETQYF.

The table lists this clone with a count of one. This chain's CDR3 is CASSQGTVSSGNTIYF. CDR3 DNA: TGCGCCAGCAGCCAAGGGACCGTCAGCTCTGGAAACACCATATATTTT. The V call is TRBV4-3, the J call TRBJ1-3; D is unresolved. The V end was cut by 1 base, the J end by 0 bases, with 10 bases between. The CDR3 has 16 amino acids. The germline V gene has CDR1 LGHNA and CDR2 YSLEER.

Here the CDR3 DNA reads TGTGCCAGCAGTGGTTGGGACAGGGGGCGAGGACGCACCCGCACAGATACGCAGTATTTT. Translating gives CASSGWDRGRGRTRTDTQYF. The chain joins TRBV9 to TRBJ2-3; 12 positions agree with TRBD1. The germline CDR1 and CDR2 sequences are SGDLS and YYNGEE. V lost 5 bases to trimming and J lost 1 base; unmatched junction nucleotides: 17. There are 20 residues in the CDR3. The entire variable domain, with the rest obtained from reference TRBV9 and TRBJ2-3, is as follows: DSGVTQTPKHLITATGQRVTLRCSPRSGDLSVYWYQQSLDQGLQFLIQYYNGEERAKGNILERFSAQQFPDLHSELNLSSLELGDSALYFCASSGWDRGRGRTRTDTQYFGPGTRLTVL.

The V gene is TRBV4-3, the J gene TRBJ2-3, with D possibly TRBD1 on 5 matching bases. CDR3 length: 17 residues. With 1 base removed from V and 0 bases from J, the gap between germline ends came to 14 bases. Germline V gene sequence: CDR1 LGHNA, CDR2 YSLEER. The CDR3 protein is CASSQASGLFSTDTQYF. As DNA, the CDR3 is TGCGCCAGCAGCCAAGCTTCAGGGTTATTTAGCACAGATACGCAGTATTTT.

This sequence joins TRBV21-1 and TRBJ1-3. TRBV21-1 is listed as a pseudogene. The CDR3 sequence is 14 residues long. DNA of the CDR3: TGTGCCAGCAGCAAACAGACTACTGGAAACACCATATATTTT. The encoded protein is CASSKQTTGNTIYF.

V gene TRBV19 combines with J gene TRBJ2-6; D gene uncertain. Between the trimmed V and J ends, which lost 8 bases and 4 bases, there was a span of 18 bases. Germline lookup yields CDR1 LNHDA and CDR2 SQIVND (reference sequence). The CDR3 covers 16 residues. The CDR3 region has the DNA TGTGCCAGTCGTTCGATGACGGGTCGCGGGGCCAACGTCCTGACTTTC. Its translation is CASRSMTGRGANVLTF.

The chain uses TRBV6-2 or TRBV6-3 and TRBJ2-1; 8 bases align to TRBD1. The germline CDR1 and CDR2 sequences are MNHEY and SVGEGT. Trimming at V came to 5 bases and at J to 4 bases, leaving 16 bases not matched to a gene. This CDR3 has 18 amino acids. CDR3 bases: TGTGCCAGCAGTGCCCTTGGACAGGGACCATTTTATTACAATGAGCAGTTCTTC. Translation: CASSALGQGPFYYNEQFF.

The rearrangement uses TRBV4-1 and TRBJ1-4, with 8 bases aligning to TRBD1. The germline V gene has CDR1 MGHRA and CDR2 YSYEKL. After removal of 1 base from V and 6 bases from J, the junction contained 1 base not matched to a gene. The CDR3 runs 14 residues. The CDR3 coding sequence is TGCGCCAGCAGCCAAGCGGACAGGGATGAAAAACTGTTTTTT. As protein: CASSQADRDEKLFF.

The V and J genes are TRBV18 and TRBJ1-3; D is perhaps TRBD1 (6 bases). Germline CDR1 reads KGHSH; CDR2 reads LQKENI. There are 16 residues in the CDR3. V was cut by 4 bases and J by 0 bases, with 13 bases left in between. The CDR3 DNA is TGTGCCAGCTCACTTGGACAGACGAGCTCTGGAAACACCATATATTTT. Translated: CASSLGQTSSGNTIYF.